A single sample gave rise to the 17 T cell receptor beta chains below, sequenced in a study of response to subunit inactivated influenza vaccine. TCRdb passed the RT-PCR reads through MiXCR, listing each CDR3 protein once. Of 550,000 to 800,000 distinct CDR3 sequences in the sample, approximately 15% were seen once. The sample consisted of PBMCs from blood, taken 14 to 15 days before vaccination. The source of these receptors is a middle-aged man who received an inactivated influenza vaccine.

The sample holds a few counts of this clonotype. V usage is TRBV20-1 and J usage is TRBJ1-1; tentative D call: TRBD1 (6 bases). This CDR3 is built from 13 residues. The germline V and J ends were trimmed by 2 bases and 5 bases, with 12 bases remaining between them. The germline gives CDR1 DFQATT, CDR2 SNEGSKA (reference sequence). CDR3 loop: CSARYTGLTEAFF. Here the CDR3 DNA reads TGCAGTGCTAGATACACAGGGTTGACTGAAGCTTTCTTT.

This clonotype was found a few times. The V call is TRBV28, the J call TRBJ2-1; no definite D call. V was shortened by 7 bases and J by 5 bases, with 12 bases between the two germline ends. Germline lookup yields CDR1 MDHEN and CDR2 SYDVKM. The CDR3 spans 13 residues. Here the CDR3 DNA reads TGTGCCAGCACCTCTGTGGCTGACAATGAGCAGTTCTTC. Amino acids: CASTSVADNEQFF. The full variable domain, completed using reference TRBV28 and TRBJ2-1, is DVKVTQSSRYLVKRTGEKVFLECVQDMDHENMFWYRQDPGLGLRLIYFSYDVKMKEKGDIPEGYSVSREKKERFSLILESASTNQTSMYLCASTSVADNEQFFGPGTRLTVL.

This clonotype was observed many times. The chain employs TRBV29-1 and TRBJ1-1, with unresolved D. CDR3 length equals 14 residues. Per germline, CDR1 SQVTM and CDR2 ANQGSEA. V was pared by 1 base and J by 0 bases, with 9 bases between. Written as DNA, the CDR3 is TGCAGCGTTGAAGTTGTGGGGATGAACACTGAAGCTTTCTTT. This codes for CSVEVVGMNTEAFF.

This clonotype turned up a few times. The chain combines TRBV5-6 with TRBJ1-1; D is possibly TRBD1 (6 bases). With 3 bases removed from V and 4 bases from J, the gap between germline ends came to 13 bases. The germline V gene encodes CDR1 SGHDT and CDR2 YYEEEE. The CDR3 runs 14 residues. CDR3 region: CASSSTGTRTEAFF. The CDR3 nucleotides read TGTGCCAGCAGCTCGACCGGGACACGCACTGAAGCTTTCTTT.

This clonotype has more than one count but fewer than ten. The CDR3 DNA sequence: TGCGCCAGCAGCATCGGACAGGGGAGGACTGAAGCTTTCTTT. Translating gives CASSIGQGRTEAFF. The chain recombines TRBV5-1 with TRBJ1-1; 9 bases are a match to TRBD1. The V segment lost 4 bases and the J segment 5 bases; nucleotides outside the gene matches: 6. CDR3 length equals 14 residues. The germline CDR1 and CDR2 sequences are SGHRS and YFSETQ.

This clonotype was detected a few times. The V gene is TRBV29-1, the J gene TRBJ2-7; a possible D gene is TRBD2 (7 bases). The germline V and J ends were trimmed by 7 bases and 6 bases, with 16 bases remaining between them. The CDR3 length is 12 residues. Germline CDR1 SQVTM, CDR2 ANQGSEA. DNA for the CDR3: TGCAGCGCCACGACGGGGGGCTTCGAGCAGTACTTC. Its translation: CSATTGGFEQYF.

The rearrangement uses TRBV6-2 or TRBV6-3 and TRBJ1-2, with D uncertain. The germline V gene encodes CDR1 MNHEY and CDR2 SVGEGT. CDR3 length equals 12 residues. Trimming cost V 5 bases and J 1 base, with 5 bases left between them. The CDR3 loop reads CASSTVNYGYTF. CDR3 coding DNA: TGTGCCAGCAGTACAGTTAACTATGGCTACACCTTC.

This clonotype has just a few counts. This chain's CDR3 is CASNPRGGYTEAFF. CDR3 sequence (DNA): TGTGCCAGCAACCCCCGGGGGGGGTACACTGAAGCTTTCTTT. The J gene is TRBJ1-1, the V gene TRBV12-3 or TRBV12-4; tentative D call: TRBD1 (5 bases). Trimming took 7 bases from V and 3 from J, leaving 15 bases between them. This CDR3 spans 14 amino acids.

This clonotype was detected a few times. The V call is TRBV21-1, the J call TRBJ2-1. TRBV21-1 is a recognized pseudogene. The CDR3 loop spans 10 amino acids. The DNA of the CDR3 is TGTGCCAGCAGCGCCACGGTCCGATTTTTC. The encoded protein is CASSATVRFF.

A few counts support this clonotype. The genes are TRBV28 and TRBJ2-3; D possibly corresponds to TRBD2 (5 bases). Per germline, CDR1 MDHEN and CDR2 SYDVKM. V was trimmed by 7 bases and J by 1 base, leaving 12 bases between them. CDR3 size: 14 residues. CDR3 DNA: TGTGCCAGCAACAACTACGGGGGCACAGATACGCAGTATTTT. Its translation: CASNNYGGTDTQYF.

J is TRBJ1-5 and V is TRBV2; 7 bases line up with TRBD1. V was clipped by 6 bases and J by 0 bases; unmatched bases: 5. The CDR3 sequence is 15 residues long. Germline-derived CDR1 and CDR2 are SNHLY and FYNNEI. In DNA, the CDR3 is TGTGCCAGCAGCGGGGACAGCTATAGCAATCAGCCCCAGCATTTT. This gives the protein CASSGDSYSNQPQHF.

The chain couples TRBV5-1 to TRBJ2-3; 12 nucleotides align to TRBD2. The CDR3 is 15 amino acids. The V gene's germline CDR1 is SGHRS and CDR2 YFSETQ. With V trimmed by 7 bases and J by 4 bases, 7 bases remained unmatched. The CDR3 DNA is TGCGCCAGCGGAAGACTAGCGGGAGTGCCAGATACGCAGTATTTT. It codes for CASGRLAGVPDTQYF.

This clonotype was recorded many times. The chain couples TRBV20-1 to TRBJ2-3; no clear D gene. This CDR3 region has 16 residues. Germline V lookup: CDR1 DFQATT, CDR2 SNEGSKA (reference sequence). V lost 2 bases and J 3 bases, leaving 18 bases between the germline ends. Here the CDR3 reads CSARSRAVYRTDTQYF. CDR3 nucleotide sequence: TGCAGTGCTAGAAGCCGGGCGGTTTACCGAACAGATACGCAGTATTTT.

In this sample, this clonotype turned up a few times. This chain connects TRBV10-3 to TRBJ2-2; 7 bases fit TRBD1. The CDR3 loop spans 14 amino acids. CDR1 ENHRY and CDR2 SYGVKD come from the germline V gene. V shed 8 bases and J 1 base; nucleotides not matched to a gene: 4. The CDR3: CAIEGQRNTGELFF. The CDR3 DNA is TGTGCCATCGAGGGACAGAGGAACACCGGGGAGCTGTTTTTT.

This clonotype was detected a few times. The CDR3 DNA is TGCAGTGCTGCCCCTAATTACGAGCAGTACTTC. Its translation is CSAAPNYEQYF. The chain carries TRBV20-1 and TRBJ2-7; D gene unclear. Trimming took 5 bases from V and 4 from J, leaving 9 bases between them. The CDR3 totals 11 residues. The germline gives CDR1 DFQATT, CDR2 SNEGSKA (reference sequence).

This rearrangement joins TRBV20-1 to TRBJ1-1; 8 nucleotides align to TRBD1. The V gene end was trimmed by 5 bases and the J gene end by 2 bases; junction bases not matched to a gene: 7. Germline V gene lookup returns CDR1 DFQATT and CDR2 SNEGSKA (reference sequence). This CDR3 region has 14 residues. Here the CDR3 DNA reads TGCAGTGCTGGACAGGGCCACCTCAACACTGAAGCTTTCTTT. Protein: CSAGQGHLNTEAFF.

CDR3 region: CASRASGYSGANVLTF. The CDR3 DNA reads as TGTGCCAGCAGGGCTAGCGGATACTCTGGGGCCAACGTCCTGACTTTC. V and J are TRBV2 and TRBJ2-6, with TRBD2 identical over 7 bases. V shed 6 bases and J 0 bases; nucleotides not matched to a gene: 5. The CDR3 consists of 16 residues. The germline V gene has CDR1 SNHLY and CDR2 FYNNEI.